This T cell receptor (beta chain) stems from a study of shared clonotypes between healthy human individuals. Overall study findings and caveats: Shared clonotypes: about 4.6% naive CD4, roughly 4% naive CD8, around 2.2% memory CD4, more than 0.3% memory CD8. Naive subsets generally had larger estimated richness than memory subsets.

After removal of 5 bases from V and 3 bases from J, the junction contained 16 bases not matched to a gene. This CDR3 region has 18 residues. Germline V gives CDR1 SGHTA, CDR2 FQGTGA. This clone has only one observation. Its antigen is unidentified. Caucasian adults residing in Nashville, Tennessee made up all the donors. TCRdb's table, derived via immunoSEQ multiplex PCR, lists solely in-frame clones and lacks some. The sample has around 2.5 million clones, 93% seen once. Specimen: naive CD4+ T cells from PBMCs. Subset noted: CD45RA+ positively selected. This chain links TRBV7-3 with TRBJ1-2; 9 nucleotides agree with TRBD1. The receptor was isolated from a man between 18 and 35 years old in good health. Some clones in this sample may be carry-over from other donors' samples. CDR3 region: CASSPHPPQGAGYYGYTF. The DNA for the CDR3 is TGTGCCAGCAGCCCCCATCCCCCACAGGGGGCCGGCTACTATGGCTACACCTTC.